Presented here are 24 T cell receptor beta chains from one specimen sequenced in a study of T cell responses to AZD1222 COVID-19 vaccine. Here immunoSEQ multiplex PCR was the method, and the copy in TCRdb shows in-frame clones only, minus some. The profile shows over 120,000 clones, approximately 90% of them singletons. This sample comprised peripheral blood, obtained 28 days after the second AZD1222 dose. These receptors all come from an adult who received the AZD1222 COVID-19 vaccine.

The V call is TRBV7-7, the J call TRBJ2-1; maybe TRBD2 (6 bases). Germline V CDR1 and CDR2: SSHAT, FNYEAQ (reference sequence). This CDR3 contains 14 residues. V lost 6 bases and J 8 bases, leaving 17 bases between the germline ends. CDR3 loop: CASSQWGESDEQFF. In DNA form, the CDR3 reads TGTGCCAGCAGTCAGTGGGGGGAATCGGATGAGCAGTTCTTC.

V is TRBV6-5 and J is TRBJ1-1; D is possibly TRBD1 (5 bases). Per the germline V gene, CDR1 is MNHEY and CDR2 is SVGAGI. Trimming left V 7 bases short and J 4 bases short, with 13 bases between. The CDR3 spans 13 residues. CDR3 loop: CASTDRRGTEAFF. CDR3 DNA: TGTGCCAGCACCGACAGACGGGGCACTGAAGCTTTCTTT.

This clone was recorded at least ten times. This rearrangement joins TRBV4-3 to TRBJ2-6; no clear D. Trimming left V 0 bases short and J 0 bases short, with 6 bases between. Germline CDR1 and CDR2: LGHNA and YSLEER. This CDR3 region has 16 residues. The CDR3 loop reads CASSQDHSSGANVLTF. The CDR3, as DNA: TGCGCCAGCAGCCAAGATCACAGCTCTGGGGCCAACGTCCTGACTTTC.

This clone was seen once. The V and J genes are TRBV19 and TRBJ2-3; D may be TRBD1 (5 bases). The CDR3 has 16 residues. Germline V gene data show CDR1 as LNHDA and CDR2 as SQIVND (reference sequence). The germline V and J ends were trimmed by 5 bases and 0 bases, with 15 bases remaining between them. CDR3: CASSGAGMRSTDTQYF. CDR3 DNA: TGTGCCAGTAGTGGGGCAGGGATGAGGAGCACAGATACGCAGTATTTT.

This chain joins TRBV18 and TRBJ1-5; a weak D match, TRBD1 (6 bases). Deletions cut 3 bases from V and 3 bases from J, with 15 bases between. The V gene's germline CDR1 is KGHSH and CDR2 LQKENI. CDR3 length: 16 amino acids. CDR3 sequence reads: CASSPVSGAHNQPQHF. The CDR3 DNA sequence: TGTGCCAGCTCACCGGTTTCAGGGGCTCACAATCAGCCCCAGCATTTT.

The chain couples TRBV6-5 to TRBJ1-5; the D is unclear. The CDR3 is made up of 15 amino acids. The V and J ends lost 5 bases and 0 bases respectively, with 11 bases between them. Per the germline V gene, CDR1 is MNHEY and CDR2 is SVGAGI. DNA of the CDR3: TGTGCCAGCAGTCACGGGAGAAATAGCAATCAGCCCCAGCATTTT. It specifies CASSHGRNSNQPQHF.

For the CDR3, the DNA is TGCGCCAGCAGTGTGAACCCGGGACAGGGGTGGAATGAGCAGTTCTTC. Residues: CASSVNPGQGWNEQFF. The rearrangement uses TRBV10-2 and TRBJ2-1, with 10 positions matching TRBD1. CDR1 WSHSY and CDR2 SAAADI come from the germline V gene. This CDR3 is 16 amino acids long. Trimming cost V 4 bases and J 7 bases; bases outside gene matches: 10.

This chain connects TRBV24-1 to TRBJ1-5; D uncertain. The V gene's germline CDR1 is KGHDR and CDR2 SFDVKD. CDR3 length equals 14 residues. Trimming stripped 5 bases from V and 2 bases from J, with 9 bases between. The CDR3 sequence is CATSAEFGNQPQHF. The DNA of the CDR3 is TGTGCCACCAGTGCGGAATTTGGCAATCAGCCCCAGCATTTT.

This sequence joins TRBV9 and TRBJ2-7, with D unclear. Between the trimmed V and J ends, which lost 0 bases and 2 bases, there was a span of 9 bases. Germline V CDR1 and CDR2: SGDLS, YYNGEE. The CDR3 runs to 14 residues. The CDR3 spells CASSVGIGTYEQYF. As DNA, the CDR3 is TGTGCCAGCAGCGTAGGGATCGGTACCTACGAGCAGTACTTC.

V gene TRBV28 combines with J gene TRBJ2-7; TRBD1 aligns across 8 bases. The CDR3 contains 13 residues. With V trimmed by 6 bases and J by 3 bases, 4 bases remained unmatched. The V gene's germline CDR1 is MDHEN and CDR2 SYDVKM. This CDR3 is CASRDTGGYEQYF. For the CDR3, the DNA is TGTGCCAGCAGAGATACAGGGGGCTACGAGCAGTACTTC.

CDR3 region: CASSFSGIAKNIQYF. The CDR3 region has the DNA TGTGCCAGCAGCTTCTCTGGGATAGCCAAAAACATTCAGTACTTC. J is TRBJ2-4 and V is TRBV7-2; D is ambiguous. CDR1 SGHTA and CDR2 FQGNSA come from the germline V gene. V was pared by 3 bases and J by 0 bases, with 9 bases between. This CDR3 comprises 15 residues.

This rearrangement joins TRBV19 to TRBJ1-5; D is possibly TRBD1 (6 bases). Trimming removed 10 bases from V and 0 bases from J, with 13 bases in between. The CDR3 length is 14 residues. CDR1 is LNHDA and CDR2 is SQIVND in the germline V gene (reference sequence). The DNA of the CDR3 is TGTGCCACCGCGGGACAAAATAGCAATCAGCCCCAGCATTTT. This gives the protein CATAGQNSNQPQHF.

This chain connects TRBV10-3 to TRBJ2-1; TRBD1 matches at 11 bases. The CDR3 loop spans 14 amino acids. Germline CDR1 and CDR2: ENHRY and SYGVKD. Germline trimming cut 5 bases from V and 7 bases from J; bases unmatched to any gene: 4. For the CDR3, the DNA is TGTGCCATCAGTCGGACAGGGGGCGAAAATGAGCAGTTCTTC. This gives the protein CAISRTGGENEQFF.

The chain uses TRBV29-1 and TRBJ1-3; 7 nucleotides align to TRBD1. CDR1 is SQVTM, CDR2 ANQGSEA, per germline. V was pared by 0 bases and J by 0 bases, with 5 bases of the junction left unmatched. The CDR3 spans 16 residues. In DNA form, the CDR3 reads TGCAGCGTTGAAGACGCGGGACAGAGCTCTGGAAACACCATATATTTT. Residues: CSVEDAGQSSGNTIYF.

The rearrangement links TRBV28 to TRBJ1-2, with TRBD1 as a possible D gene (6 bases). V lost 1 base and J lost 6, with 12 bases in between. Germline values: CDR1 MDHEN, CDR2 SYDVKM. The CDR3 is 14 residues long. The CDR3 nucleotides read TGTGCCAGCAGTTTATTCGGGGGGCGGGATGGCTACACCTTC. Protein sequence: CASSLFGGRDGYTF.

This clone was counted only a few times. The rearrangement uses TRBV4-1 and TRBJ2-7; no clear D. The CDR3 runs to 13 residues. Germline CDR1 reads MGHRA; CDR2 reads YSYEKL. V was shortened by 2 bases and J by 0 bases, with 5 bases between the two germline ends. The CDR3: CASSQPGSYEQYF. The CDR3, as DNA: TGCGCCAGCAGCCAACCGGGCTCCTACGAGCAGTACTTC.

Worth noting for this clone: The junction does not match germline at one end; this may be a read error. This chain connects TRBV24-1 to TRBJ2-1, with D possibly being TRBD2 (10 bases). The CDR3 extends over 24 amino acids. Germline V gene lookup returns CDR1 KGHDR and CDR2 SFDVKD. This chain's CDR3 is CAASDPGGQGPSTSGKRSYNEQFF. The DNA for the CDR3 is TGTGCCGCCAGTGATCCGGGGGGACAGGGCCCCTCTACTAGCGGGAAGCGCTCCTACAATGAGCAGTTCTTC.

This clone was observed many times. The chain carries TRBV11-2 and TRBJ1-1; TRBD1 is a possible D gene (6 bases). The V end lost 5 bases, the J end lost 1 base, and 8 bases lay between the germline ends. The CDR3 length is 13 residues. Germline V lookup: CDR1 SGHAT, CDR2 FQNNGV. CDR3 DNA sequence: TGTGCCAGCAGCCAACAGGGGAACACTGAAGCTTTCTTT. Protein: CASSQQGNTEAFF.

The table lists this clone with a few counts. V is TRBV4-3 and J is TRBJ2-7; 14 positions match TRBD2. Per germline, CDR1 LGHNA and CDR2 YSLEER. V lost 2 bases to trimming and J lost 4 bases; unmatched junction nucleotides: 10. This CDR3 has 18 amino acids. This CDR3 is CASSQQMGLAGDGYEQYF. The DNA of the CDR3 is TGCGCCAGCAGCCAACAAATGGGACTAGCGGGAGATGGATACGAGCAGTACTTC.

The chain has TRBV7-2 and TRBJ2-7; 9 bases match TRBD1. V lost 6 bases to trimming and J lost 2 bases; unmatched junction nucleotides: 5. This CDR3 contains 14 residues. Germline V gene lookup returns CDR1 SGHTA and CDR2 FQGNSA. The CDR3 loop reads CASSRDRDPYEQYF. CDR3 coding DNA: TGTGCCAGCAGTCGGGACAGGGACCCCTACGAGCAGTACTTC.

The chain has TRBV5-8 and TRBJ1-5; tentatively, D is TRBD1 (5 bases). This CDR3 spans 14 amino acids. Germline V gives CDR1 SGHTS, CDR2 YDEGEE. V was cut by 1 base and J by 7 bases, with 12 bases left in between. In DNA form, the CDR3 reads TGTGCCAGCAGCTTGTTTGGGGCTCGACAGCCCCAGCATTTT. Translation: CASSLFGARQPQHF.

This rearrangement joins TRBV10-3 to TRBJ1-2, with 10 nucleotides matching TRBD1. This CDR3 is built from 14 residues. V dropped 7 bases and J dropped 2; count of bases not matched to a gene: 4. Germline V gives CDR1 ENHRY, CDR2 SYGVKD. CDR3 nucleotide sequence: TGTGCCATCACCCAGACAGGGGGCAACTATGGCTACACCTTC. Translating gives CAITQTGGNYGYTF.

This chain links TRBV4-2 with TRBJ2-7; 10 bases agree with TRBD2. The CDR3 consists of 16 residues. Germline CDR1 LGHNA, CDR2 YNFKEQ. Trimming removed 0 bases from V and 2 bases from J; junction bases left unmatched: 4. The chain's CDR3 is CASSQDASGSTYEQYF. The CDR3 DNA is TGTGCCAGCAGCCAAGATGCTAGCGGGAGTACCTACGAGCAGTACTTC.

The rearrangement joins TRBV5-1 to TRBJ1-1, with D maybe TRBD1 (5 bases). This CDR3 is built from 14 residues. The germline V gene encodes CDR1 SGHRS and CDR2 YFSETQ. Between the trimmed V and J ends, which lost 0 bases and 11 bases, there was a span of 17 bases. The chain's CDR3 is CASSLVGVQAAAFF. CDR3 DNA sequence: TGCGCCAGCAGCTTGGTAGGGGTACAAGCGGCGGCTTTCTTT. Combining the CDR3 with reference TRBV5-1 and TRBJ1-1 gives the whole variable domain KAGVTQTPRYLIKTRGQQVTLSCSPISGHRSVSWYQQTPGQGLQFLFEYFSETQRNKGNFPGRFSGRQFSNSRSEMNVSTLELGDSALYLCASSLVGVQAAAFFGQGTRLTVV.